This TCR beta chain was sequenced during a study of vaccination effects on CD4 cells after COVID-19. General study findings and limits: Pronounced clonal contraction occurred in clones induced by infection and by vaccine late after vaccination. Convalescent patients in the study were few, and early post-infection timepoints were absent.

For this clone: Its antigen remains unidentified.

With the ViraFEST assay, the study expanded antigen-specific CD4+ T cells using viral peptide pools, then sequenced them. After roughly ten days in culture, the CD4+ T cells were isolated. Among the vaccine recipients, none had a prior SARS-CoV-2 infection, and nucleocapsid antibodies were negative. Assay: immunoSEQ multiplex PCR; the TCRdb copy retains only in-frame clones and omits some. Of fewer than 10,000 clones listed, 60% to 75% were seen once; the top ten hold approximately 12%. V was pared by 8 bases and J by 4 bases, with 12 bases between. Per germline, CDR1 ENHRY and CDR2 SYGVKD. The CDR3 contains 13 residues.

The chain is built from TRBV10-3 and TRBJ2-1; D perhaps matches TRBD1 (6 bases). This sequence originates from a human donor who received a COVID-19 vaccine. The sample consisted of CD4+ T cells from PBMCs cultured with HCoV-229E spike peptides, taken before COVID-19 vaccination. CDR3 sequence reads: CAIQGLEYNEQFF. The CDR3 DNA sequence: TGTGCCATCCAGGGGCTGGAGTACAATGAGCAGTTCTTC.